Listed here are 32 T cell receptor beta chains from one sample, sequenced in a study of T cells after yellow fever vaccination. TCRdb reprocessed the 5' RACE reads via MiXCR and lists one record per CDR3 protein. Of approximately 160,000 distinct CDR3 sequences in the sample, 7% to 10% were seen once. Sample: CD8+ T cells sorted from PBMCs, taken 45 days after the yellow fever booster vaccination. Receptors were obtained from a man aged 18 to 30 who received the YFV17D yellow fever vaccine.

V usage is TRBV7-6 and J usage is TRBJ2-3; TRBD2 is a possible D gene (5 bases). Trimming pared 1 base from V and 2 bases from J, leaving 13 bases between. The CDR3 loop spans 16 amino acids. CDR1 SGHVS and CDR2 FNYEAQ come from the germline V gene. For the CDR3, the DNA is TGTGCCAGCAGCTTAGTAGCGCGGGCTGACACAGATACGCAGTATTTT. Protein sequence: CASSLVARADTDTQYF. The full variable domain, its missing parts supplied by reference TRBV7-6 and TRBJ2-3, is GAGVSQSPRYKVTKRGQDVALRCDPISGHVSLYWYRQALGQGPEFLTYFNYEAQQDKSGLPNDRFSAERPEGSISTLTIQRTEQRDSAMYRCASSLVARADTDTQYFGPGTRLTVL.

The chain joins TRBV11-2 to TRBJ2-3; 7 bases match TRBD2. CDR3 length: 16 residues. V was clipped by 1 base and J by 1 base; unmatched bases: 5. Germline assignment: CDR1 SGHAT and CDR2 FQNNGV. CDR3 sequence: CASSLGQRGGTDTQYF. DNA for the CDR3: TGTGCCAGCAGCTTAGGGCAACGGGGGGGCACAGATACGCAGTATTTT.

This clonotype has a handful of counts. The chain links TRBV20-1 to TRBJ1-1, with TRBD1 matching over 9 bases. V lost 1 base and J lost 4; bases outside the gene matches: 19. There are 19 residues in the CDR3. CDR1 and CDR2 from the germline V gene are DFQATT and SNEGSKA (reference sequence). The CDR3 here is CSARVFRGGQGDLGTEAFF. CDR3 DNA sequence: TGCAGTGCTAGAGTTTTTCGGGGGGGACAGGGAGATTTGGGCACTGAAGCTTTCTTT.

The chain employs TRBV5-1 and TRBJ2-2; 8 bases agree with TRBD1. The length of the CDR3 is 15 residues. In germline, CDR1 is SGHRS, CDR2 YFSETQ. V was pared by 4 bases and J by 5 bases, with 7 bases of the junction left unmatched. The CDR3 DNA is TGCGCCAGCAGCGATTACAGGGGGGAAACCGGGGAGCTGTTTTTT. Translating gives CASSDYRGETGELFF.

The sample holds a few counts of this clonotype. The J gene is TRBJ2-3, the V gene TRBV7-3; D is perhaps TRBD1 (5 bases). Per the germline V gene, CDR1 is SGHTA and CDR2 is FQGTGA. This CDR3 contains 14 residues. Trimming took 1 base from V and 9 from J, leaving 14 bases between them. The CDR3 region has the DNA TGTGCCAGCAGCTTAATCGGCCCCCAGGGAACGCAGTATTTT. Amino acid sequence: CASSLIGPQGTQYF.

This clonotype was seen many times. The chain recombines TRBV7-9 with TRBJ2-5; 7 bases align to TRBD2. V lost 2 bases and J lost 4; bases outside the gene matches: 10. The CDR3 is 16 amino acids. Germline lookup yields CDR1 SEHNR and CDR2 FQNEAQ (reference sequence). The CDR3 DNA reads as TGTGCCAGCAGCTTATACGGGGAGGGGTACGGAGAGACCCAGTACTTC. It yields the protein CASSLYGEGYGETQYF.

This rearrangement joins TRBV11-2 to TRBJ1-1; D is ambiguous. The CDR3 sequence is 15 residues long. Germline V gene sequence: CDR1 SGHAT, CDR2 FQNNGV. Trimming removed 6 bases from V and 10 bases from J, with 24 bases in between. The CDR3 DNA reads TGTGCCAGCAGGGGCCGCGGGGATTACGCGGTGGGAGCTTTCTTT. It is translated as CASRGRGDYAVGAFF.

This chain links TRBV7-9 with TRBJ2-7; a possible D gene is TRBD2 (5 bases). The CDR3 extends over 15 amino acids. The germline CDR1 and CDR2 sequences are SEHNR and FQNEAQ (reference sequence). V lost 5 bases and J lost 2, with 16 bases in between. In DNA, the CDR3 is TGTGCCAGCAGCCCTCTGAGAGGGAACACCTACGAGCAGTACTTC. Protein: CASSPLRGNTYEQYF. Full variable domain (outside the CDR3, taken from reference TRBV7-9 and TRBJ2-7): DTGVSQNPRHKITKRGQNVTFRCDPISEHNRLYWYRQTLGQGPEFLTYFQNEAQLEKSRLLSDRFSAERPKGSFSTLEIQRTEQGDSAMYLCASSPLRGNTYEQYFGPGTRLTVT.

This sequence joins TRBV7-9 and TRBJ2-3, with 7 nucleotides matching TRBD2. This CDR3 region has 16 residues. The germline CDR1 and CDR2 sequences are SEHNR and FQNEAQ (reference sequence). Trimming cost V 2 bases and J 2 bases; bases outside gene matches: 7. The CDR3 reads CASSLQSGGVTDTQYF. The CDR3 DNA sequence: TGTGCCAGCAGCTTACAGTCGGGGGGTGTCACAGATACGCAGTATTTT.

The rearrangement uses TRBV5-1 and TRBJ1-1, with 8 bases matching TRBD1. The ends lost 4 bases at V and 5 bases at J; junction bases unmatched: 13. The V gene's germline CDR1 is SGHRS and CDR2 YFSETQ. The CDR3 is made up of 16 amino acids. The CDR3 is CASSPRQGQVWTEAFF. The CDR3 bases are TGCGCCAGCAGCCCAAGACAGGGGCAGGTATGGACTGAAGCTTTCTTT.

This clonotype was picked up many times. The chain employs TRBV6-5 and TRBJ2-5; 9 bases align to TRBD2. The germline gives CDR1 MNHEY, CDR2 SVGAGI. Unmatched junction bases numbered 4, after V lost 4 bases and J lost 4 bases. The CDR3 sequence is 14 residues long. Here the CDR3 DNA reads TGTGCCAGCAGTTGGGGGCGGGGGGGAGAGACCCAGTACTTC. It specifies CASSWGRGGETQYF.

This clonotype was seen a handful of times. The chain employs TRBV6-2 or TRBV6-3 and TRBJ2-1; the D is unclear. Trimming cost V 7 bases and J 10 bases, with 26 bases left between them. In germline, CDR1 is MNHEY, CDR2 SVGEGT. This CDR3 contains 16 residues. CDR3 nucleotides: TGTGCCAGCACCAACCCGATGGGGTCCGAAGGTTGGGAGCAGTTCTTC. This codes for CASTNPMGSEGWEQFF.

This chain links TRBV3-1 with TRBJ2-5, with 9 bases fitting TRBD2. The ends lost 2 bases at V and 5 bases at J; junction bases unmatched: 18. The CDR3 runs to 19 residues. Germline V gives CDR1 LGHDT, CDR2 YNNKEL (reference sequence). CDR3 protein: CASSQPKGVASGATETQYF. The DNA of the CDR3 is TGTGCCAGCAGCCAACCGAAAGGTGTGGCTAGCGGGGCCACGGAGACCCAGTACTTC.

The rearrangement uses TRBV4-1 and TRBJ2-4, with 10 bases identical to TRBD1. Per germline, CDR1 MGHRA and CDR2 YSYEKL. The CDR3 extends over 20 amino acids. V lost 1 base, J lost 3 bases, and 15 bases stayed unmatched. The CDR3 DNA is TGCGCCAGCAGCCAAGGGGGACAGGGGAACCGAAAGCTAGGCAAAAACATTCAGTACTTC. It codes for CASSQGGQGNRKLGKNIQYF.

The chain joins TRBV5-6 to TRBJ2-1; D may be TRBD2 (5 bases). The V gene's germline CDR1 is SGHDT and CDR2 YYEEEE. The V and J ends lost 0 bases and 8 bases respectively, with 12 bases between them. The CDR3 runs 14 residues. This CDR3 reads CASSLGMGVHEQFF. The CDR3 nucleotides read TGTGCCAGCAGCTTGGGAATGGGAGTCCATGAGCAGTTCTTC.

The V call is TRBV7-9, the J call TRBJ1-2; D unclear. The V gene lost 2 bases and the J gene lost 0 bases, with 13 bases spanning the gap. Germline loops: CDR1 SEHNR, CDR2 FQNEAQ (reference sequence). This CDR3 is built from 16 residues. The CDR3 coding sequence is TGTGCCAGCAGCTTACGTTTGTCAGGTTCTAACTATGGCTACACCTTC. Its translation is CASSLRLSGSNYGYTF.

The chain links TRBV5-6 to TRBJ2-1; the D is unclear. The CDR3 contains 13 residues. Trimming left V 1 base short and J 10 bases short, with 12 bases between. Germline CDR1 and CDR2: SGHDT and YYEEEE. The CDR3 DNA is TGTGCCAGCAGCTTGTACAATGGCCGGGAGCAGTTCTTC. Translation: CASSLYNGREQFF.

In this sample, this clonotype turned up a few times. The chain employs TRBV6-5 and TRBJ2-7, with D possibly matching TRBD2 (6 bases). The V gene's germline CDR1 is MNHEY and CDR2 SVGAGI. Trimming shortened V by 10 bases and J by 6 bases, and 16 bases separated the two germline ends. The CDR3 length is 12 residues. The CDR3 spells CATSTAGSEQYF. The CDR3 region has the DNA TGTGCCACTTCGACCGCGGGGAGCGAGCAGTACTTC.

This clonotype has only a few counts. V is TRBV4-1 and J is TRBJ1-1; no firm D call. This CDR3 is 14 amino acids long. CDR1 is MGHRA and CDR2 is YSYEKL in the germline V gene. V lost 0 bases and J lost 7, with 12 bases in between. CDR3 DNA sequence: TGCGCCAGCAGCCAAGAACCAATGGGGTATGAAGCTTTCTTT. Amino acid sequence: CASSQEPMGYEAFF.

This clonotype was seen many times. The chain links TRBV5-1 to TRBJ2-5, with D possibly TRBD1 on 6 matching bases. V lost 2 bases, J lost 2 bases, and 10 bases lay in between. Germline CDR1 is SGHRS and CDR2 is YFSETQ. The CDR3 sequence is 14 residues long. The CDR3 region has the DNA TGCGCCAGCAGCTTCTCCGGACAGCAAGAGACCCAGTACTTC. Residues: CASSFSGQQETQYF.

V is TRBV4-1 and J is TRBJ2-1, with 9 positions matching TRBD2. Germline-derived CDR1 and CDR2 are MGHRA and YSYEKL. V lost 6 bases and J lost 3; bases outside the gene matches: 6. The CDR3 is 15 residues long. The CDR3 coding sequence is TGCGCCAGCAGACCGGCGACTAGCGGCTACAATGAGCAGTTCTTC. Translated, it gives CASRPATSGYNEQFF.

This chain joins TRBV27 and TRBJ1-1; 9 bases align to TRBD1. V lost 5 bases to trimming and J lost 6 bases; unmatched junction nucleotides: 7. This CDR3 has 14 residues. Germline loops: CDR1 MNHEY, CDR2 SMNVEV (reference sequence). The CDR3 loop is CASSPGQGLSEAFF. Written as DNA, the CDR3 is TGTGCCAGCAGTCCAGGACAGGGGCTCTCTGAAGCTTTCTTT.

In this sample, this clonotype turned up a few times. This sequence joins TRBV7-9 and TRBJ2-7; possibly TRBD1 for D (7 bases). The V end was cut by 4 bases, the J end by 4 bases, with 14 bases between. CDR3 size: 14 residues. The germline V gene has CDR1 SEHNR and CDR2 FQNEAQ (reference sequence). The CDR3 DNA sequence: TGTGCCAGCAGCTCCGGGGGACAGAGTTACGAGCAGTACGTC. The encoded protein is CASSSGGQSYEQYV.

V is TRBV3-1 and J is TRBJ1-4; D call uncertain. The CDR3 loop spans 15 amino acids. The V end was cut by 4 bases, the J end by 0 bases, with 9 bases between. Germline V gene lookup returns CDR1 LGHDT and CDR2 YNNKEL (reference sequence). CDR3 sequence reads: CASSPTRATNEKLFF. CDR3 nucleotide sequence: TGTGCCAGCAGCCCCACCCGTGCAACTAATGAAAAACTGTTTTTT.

J is TRBJ2-5 and V is TRBV3-1; D possibly corresponds to TRBD2 (6 bases). The CDR3 has 16 amino acids. V gave up 1 base and J gave up 4 bases, with 16 bases separating them. Germline CDR1 and CDR2: LGHDT and YNNKEL (reference sequence). CDR3 residues: CASSQVFGGSGETQYF. The CDR3 bases are TGTGCCAGCAGCCAAGTGTTTGGGGGGTCGGGAGAGACCCAGTACTTC.

This chain uses TRBV4-3 with TRBJ1-5; 7 bases line up with TRBD1. The CDR3 spans 15 residues. Germline V lookup: CDR1 LGHNA, CDR2 YSLEER. V lost 0 bases to trimming and J lost 4 bases; unmatched junction nucleotides: 3. CDR3 coding DNA: TGCGCCAGCAGCCAAGATGGACAGGTTAATCAGCCCCAGCATTTT. Its translation: CASSQDGQVNQPQHF.

Ten or more counts support this clonotype. The gene calls are TRBV7-6 and TRBJ1-6; D is uncertain. Germline CDR1 is SGHVS and CDR2 is FNYEAQ. The CDR3 totals 14 residues. The V and J ends lost 0 bases and 10 bases respectively, with 10 bases between them. The CDR3 sequence: CASSLAGKLSPLHF. The CDR3 DNA is TGTGCCAGCAGCTTAGCGGGAAAACTCTCACCCCTCCACTTT. Filled out from reference TRBV7-6 and TRBJ1-6, the complete variable domain reads GAGVSQSPRYKVTKRGQDVALRCDPISGHVSLYWYRQALGQGPEFLTYFNYEAQQDKSGLPNDRFSAERPEGSISTLTIQRTEQRDSAMYRCASSLAGKLSPLHFGNGTRLTVT.

This clonotype was seen at least ten times. The genes are TRBV27 and TRBJ1-1; maybe TRBD1 (6 bases). The CDR3 runs to 14 residues. V lost 4 bases and J 0 bases, leaving 9 bases between the germline ends. From germline, CDR1 is MNHEY and CDR2 SMNVEV (reference sequence). The CDR3 spells CASSSGQLNTEAFF. The CDR3 DNA reads TGTGCCAGCAGTTCCGGACAGCTGAACACTGAAGCTTTCTTT.

This clonotype has a handful of counts. CDR3 DNA sequence: TGTGCCAGCAGCTCTAGCGGGGGGGGAGATACGCAGTATTTT. Protein product: CASSSSGGGDTQYF. J is TRBJ2-3 and V is TRBV7-2; TRBD2 aligns across 12 bases. J lost 5 bases, V lost 4 bases, and 1 base had no gene match. Looked up from germline, CDR1 is SGHTA and CDR2 is FQGNSA. The CDR3 runs 14 residues.

The chain recombines TRBV11-2 with TRBJ2-1; 7 bases are a match to TRBD2. CDR1 is SGHAT and CDR2 is FQNNGV in the germline V gene. The CDR3 sequence is 17 residues long. The V gene end was trimmed by 1 base and the J gene end by 1 base; junction bases not matched to a gene: 7. Here the CDR3 reads CASSLGQRGWSYNEQFF. The DNA of the CDR3 is TGTGCCAGCAGCTTAGGACAGCGGGGATGGTCCTACAATGAGCAGTTCTTC.

This clonotype occurred a few times. This chain uses TRBV7-9 with TRBJ1-6; no clear D gene. The CDR3 is made up of 15 amino acids. Germline CDR1 is SEHNR and CDR2 is FQNEAQ (reference sequence). V was pared by 3 bases and J by 7 bases, with 13 bases between. CDR3 loop: CASSFDTLGNSPLHF. DNA for the CDR3: TGTGCCAGCAGCTTCGACACCCTGGGGAATTCACCCCTCCACTTT.

This chain links TRBV29-1 with TRBJ1-1; D is undetermined. Germline lookup yields CDR1 SQVTM and CDR2 ANQGSEA. The V end was cut by 4 bases, the J end by 4 bases, with 10 bases between. The CDR3 totals 12 residues. CDR3 in DNA: TGCAGCGTTGTTGTGCGAGTCACTGAAGCTTTCTTT. It specifies CSVVVRVTEAFF.